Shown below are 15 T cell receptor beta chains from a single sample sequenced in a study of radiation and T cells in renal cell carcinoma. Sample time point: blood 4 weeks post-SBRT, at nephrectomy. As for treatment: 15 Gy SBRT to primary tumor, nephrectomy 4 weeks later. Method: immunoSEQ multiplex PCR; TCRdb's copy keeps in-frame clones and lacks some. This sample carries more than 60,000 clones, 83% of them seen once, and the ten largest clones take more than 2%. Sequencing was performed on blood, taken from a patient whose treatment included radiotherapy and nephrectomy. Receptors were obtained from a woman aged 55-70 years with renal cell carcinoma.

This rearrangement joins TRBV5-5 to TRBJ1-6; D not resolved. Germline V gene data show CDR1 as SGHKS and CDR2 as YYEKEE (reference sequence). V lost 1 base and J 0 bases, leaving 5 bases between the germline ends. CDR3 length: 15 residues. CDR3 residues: CASSLRGSYNSPLHF. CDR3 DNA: TGTGCCAGCAGCTTGCGGGGCTCCTATAATTCACCCCTCCACTTT.

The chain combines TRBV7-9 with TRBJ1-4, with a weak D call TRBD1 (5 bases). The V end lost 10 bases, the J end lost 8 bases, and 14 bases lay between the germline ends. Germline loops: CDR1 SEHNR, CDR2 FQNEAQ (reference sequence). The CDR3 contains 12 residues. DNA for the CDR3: TGTGCCACCTACGAGCGGGGGGAAAAACTGTTTTTT. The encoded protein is CATYERGEKLFF.

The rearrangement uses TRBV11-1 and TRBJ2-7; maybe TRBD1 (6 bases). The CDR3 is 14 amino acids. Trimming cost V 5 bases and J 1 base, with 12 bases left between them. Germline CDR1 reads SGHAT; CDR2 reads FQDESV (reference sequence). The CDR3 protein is CASSATGLSYEQYF. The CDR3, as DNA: TGTGCCAGCAGCGCTACAGGGTTATCCTACGAGCAGTACTTC.

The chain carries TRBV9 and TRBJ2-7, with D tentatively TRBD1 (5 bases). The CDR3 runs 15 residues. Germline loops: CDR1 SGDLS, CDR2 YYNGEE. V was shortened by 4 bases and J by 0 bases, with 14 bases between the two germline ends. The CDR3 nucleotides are TGTGCCAGCAGCCCCCAGGACAAGCCCTCCTACGAGCAGTACTTC. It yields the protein CASSPQDKPSYEQYF. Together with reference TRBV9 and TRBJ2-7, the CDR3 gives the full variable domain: DSGVTQTPKHLITATGQRVTLRCSPRSGDLSVYWYQQSLDQGLQFLIQYYNGEERAKGNILERFSAQQFPDLHSELNLSSLELGDSALYFCASSPQDKPSYEQYFGPGTRLTVT.

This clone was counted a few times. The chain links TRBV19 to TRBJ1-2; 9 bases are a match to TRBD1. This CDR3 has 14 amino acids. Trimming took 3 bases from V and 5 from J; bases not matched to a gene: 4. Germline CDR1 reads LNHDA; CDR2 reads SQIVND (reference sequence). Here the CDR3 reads CASSMTGTGYGYTF. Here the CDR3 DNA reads TGTGCCAGTAGTATGACCGGGACAGGGTATGGCTACACCTTC.

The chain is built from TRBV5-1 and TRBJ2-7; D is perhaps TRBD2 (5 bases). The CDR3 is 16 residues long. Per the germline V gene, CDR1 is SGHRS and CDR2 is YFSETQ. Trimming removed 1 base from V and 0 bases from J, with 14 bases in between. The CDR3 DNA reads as TGCGCCAGCAGCTTGATCCCGGAGCGGACCTCCTACGAGCAGTACTTC. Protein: CASSLIPERTSYEQYF.

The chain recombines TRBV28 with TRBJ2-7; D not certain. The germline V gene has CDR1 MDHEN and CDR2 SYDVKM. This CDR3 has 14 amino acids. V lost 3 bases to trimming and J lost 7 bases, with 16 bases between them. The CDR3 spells CASSFGYPLVEQYF. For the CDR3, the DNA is TGTGCCAGCAGTTTCGGATATCCTCTTGTGGAGCAGTACTTC.

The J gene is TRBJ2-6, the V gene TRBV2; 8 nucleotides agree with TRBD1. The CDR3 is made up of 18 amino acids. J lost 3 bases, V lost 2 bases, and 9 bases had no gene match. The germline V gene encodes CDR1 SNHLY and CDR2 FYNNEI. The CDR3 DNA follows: TGTGCCAGCAGTGAATCAGGACAGGGTGTCTATGGGGCCAACGTCCTGACTTTC. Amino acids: CASSESGQGVYGANVLTF.

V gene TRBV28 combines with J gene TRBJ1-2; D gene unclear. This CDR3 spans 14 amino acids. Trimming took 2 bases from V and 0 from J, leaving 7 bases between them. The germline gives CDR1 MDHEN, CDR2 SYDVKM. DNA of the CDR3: TGTGCCAGCAGTTTAACCTATCCTAACTATGGCTACACCTTC. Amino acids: CASSLTYPNYGYTF.

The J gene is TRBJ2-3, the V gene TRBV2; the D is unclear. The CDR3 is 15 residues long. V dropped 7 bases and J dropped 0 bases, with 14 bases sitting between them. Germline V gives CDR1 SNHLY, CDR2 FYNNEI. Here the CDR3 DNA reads TGTGCCAGCAACGAGAACGGACCTAGCACAGATACGCAGTATTTT. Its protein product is CASNENGPSTDTQYF.

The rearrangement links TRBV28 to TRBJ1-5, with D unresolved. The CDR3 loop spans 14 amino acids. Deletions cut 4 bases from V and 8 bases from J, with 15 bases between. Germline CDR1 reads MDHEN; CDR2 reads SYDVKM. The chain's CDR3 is CASSSYPGKEPQHF. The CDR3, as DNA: TGTGCCAGCAGTTCCTACCCGGGAAAGGAGCCCCAGCATTTT.

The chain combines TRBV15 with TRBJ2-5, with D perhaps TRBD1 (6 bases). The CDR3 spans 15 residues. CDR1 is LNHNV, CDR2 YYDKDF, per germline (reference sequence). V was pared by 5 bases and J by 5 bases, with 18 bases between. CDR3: CATSGVSGVGETQYF. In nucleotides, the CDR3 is TGTGCCACCAGCGGCGTTTCAGGGGTTGGGGAGACCCAGTACTTC.

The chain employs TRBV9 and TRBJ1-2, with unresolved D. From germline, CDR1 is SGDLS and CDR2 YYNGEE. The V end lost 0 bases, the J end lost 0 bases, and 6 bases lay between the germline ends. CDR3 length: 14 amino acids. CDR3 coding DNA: TGTGCCAGCAGCGTAGACATTTCTAACTATGGCTACACCTTC. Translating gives CASSVDISNYGYTF.

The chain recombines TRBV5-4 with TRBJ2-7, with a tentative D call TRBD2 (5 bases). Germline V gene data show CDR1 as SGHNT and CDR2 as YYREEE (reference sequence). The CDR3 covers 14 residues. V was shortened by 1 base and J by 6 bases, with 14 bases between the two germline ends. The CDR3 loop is CASSLIEGRSEQYF. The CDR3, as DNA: TGTGCCAGCAGCTTGATCGAGGGCCGCTCCGAGCAGTACTTC.

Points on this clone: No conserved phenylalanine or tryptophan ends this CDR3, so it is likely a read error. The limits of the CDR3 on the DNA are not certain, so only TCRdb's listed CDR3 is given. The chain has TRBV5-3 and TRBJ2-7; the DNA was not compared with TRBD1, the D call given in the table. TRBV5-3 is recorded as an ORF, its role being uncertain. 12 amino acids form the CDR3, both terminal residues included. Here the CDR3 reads CARSCHRGQDSR.